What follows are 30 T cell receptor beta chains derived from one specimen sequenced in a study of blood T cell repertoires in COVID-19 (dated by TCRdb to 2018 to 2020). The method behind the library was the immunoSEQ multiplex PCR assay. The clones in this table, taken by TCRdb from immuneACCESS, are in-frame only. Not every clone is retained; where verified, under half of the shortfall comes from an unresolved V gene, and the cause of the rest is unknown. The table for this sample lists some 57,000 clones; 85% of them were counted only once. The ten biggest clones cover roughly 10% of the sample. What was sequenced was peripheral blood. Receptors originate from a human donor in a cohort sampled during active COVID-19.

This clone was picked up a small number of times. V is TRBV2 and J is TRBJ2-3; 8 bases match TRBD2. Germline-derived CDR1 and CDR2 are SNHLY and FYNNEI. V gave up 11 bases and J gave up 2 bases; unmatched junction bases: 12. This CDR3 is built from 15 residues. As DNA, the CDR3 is TGTGCCGGAAAACTTCGGGAGGGCCCCACAGATACGCAGTATTTT. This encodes CAGKLREGPTDTQYF. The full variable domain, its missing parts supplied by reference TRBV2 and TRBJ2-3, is EPEVTQTPSHQVTQMGQEVILRCVPISNHLYFYWYRQILGQKVEFLVSFYNNEISEKSEIFDDQFSVERPDGSNFTLKIRSTKLEDSAMYFCAGKLREGPTDTQYFGPGTRLTVL.

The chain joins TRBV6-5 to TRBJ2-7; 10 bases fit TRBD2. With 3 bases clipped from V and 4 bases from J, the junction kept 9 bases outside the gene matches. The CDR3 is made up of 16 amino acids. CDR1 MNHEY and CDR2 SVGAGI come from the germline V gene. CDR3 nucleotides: TGTGCCAGCAGTTATTCCATCCCAGCGGGAGGGTACGAGCAGTACTTC. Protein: CASSYSIPAGGYEQYF.

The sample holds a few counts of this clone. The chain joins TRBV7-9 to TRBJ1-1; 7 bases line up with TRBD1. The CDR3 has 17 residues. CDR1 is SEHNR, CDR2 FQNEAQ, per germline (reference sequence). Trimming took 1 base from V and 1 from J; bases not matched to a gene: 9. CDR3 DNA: TGTGCCAGCAGCTTAGTTTCGACAGGGTTGTGGAACACTGAAGCTTTCTTT. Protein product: CASSLVSTGLWNTEAFF.

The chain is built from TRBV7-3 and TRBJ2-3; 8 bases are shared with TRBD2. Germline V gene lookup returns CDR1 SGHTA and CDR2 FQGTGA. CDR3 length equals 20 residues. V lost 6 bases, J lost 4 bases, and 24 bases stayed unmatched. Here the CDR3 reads CASSSKGGGDSGVHPDTQYF. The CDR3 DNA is TGTGCCAGCAGTTCCAAGGGCGGGGGTGATAGCGGGGTTCATCCAGATACGCAGTATTTT.

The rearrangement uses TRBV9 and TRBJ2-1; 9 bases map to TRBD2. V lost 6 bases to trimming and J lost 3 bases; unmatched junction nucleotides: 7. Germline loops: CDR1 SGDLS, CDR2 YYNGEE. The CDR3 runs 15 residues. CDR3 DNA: TGTGCCAGCACGACTAGCGGAACAAACTACAATGAGCAGTTCTTC. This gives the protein CASTTSGTNYNEQFF.

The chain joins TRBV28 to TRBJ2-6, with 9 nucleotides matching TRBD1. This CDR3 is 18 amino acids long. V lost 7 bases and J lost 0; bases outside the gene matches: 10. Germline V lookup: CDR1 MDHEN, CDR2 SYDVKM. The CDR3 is CASKDSGTGRSGANVLTF. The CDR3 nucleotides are TGTGCCAGCAAAGATTCCGGGACAGGGCGCTCTGGGGCCAACGTCCTGACTTTC.

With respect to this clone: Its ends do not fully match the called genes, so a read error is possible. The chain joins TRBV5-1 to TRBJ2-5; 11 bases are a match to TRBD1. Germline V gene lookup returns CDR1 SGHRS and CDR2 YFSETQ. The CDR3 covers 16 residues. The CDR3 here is CARSLGGTGGRETQYF. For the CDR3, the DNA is TGCGCCCGCAGCTTGGGGGGGACAGGGGGTCGAGAGACCCAGTACTTC.

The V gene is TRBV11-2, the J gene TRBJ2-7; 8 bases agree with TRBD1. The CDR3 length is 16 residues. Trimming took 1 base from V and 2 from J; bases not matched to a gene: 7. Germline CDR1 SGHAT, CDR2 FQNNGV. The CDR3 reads CASSLGRGTGTYEQYF. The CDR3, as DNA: TGTGCCAGCAGCTTAGGCAGGGGGACAGGCACCTACGAGCAGTACTTC.

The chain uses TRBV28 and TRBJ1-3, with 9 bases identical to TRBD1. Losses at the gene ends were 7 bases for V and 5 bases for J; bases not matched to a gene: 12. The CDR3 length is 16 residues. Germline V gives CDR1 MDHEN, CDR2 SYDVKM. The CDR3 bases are TGTGCCAGCAACTCTAAGATGGGACAGGGACGAAACACCATATATTTT. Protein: CASNSKMGQGRNTIYF.

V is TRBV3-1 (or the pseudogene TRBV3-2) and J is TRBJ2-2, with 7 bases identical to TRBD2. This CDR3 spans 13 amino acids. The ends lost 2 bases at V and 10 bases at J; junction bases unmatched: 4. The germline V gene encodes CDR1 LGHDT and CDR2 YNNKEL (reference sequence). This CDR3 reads CASSQRGREELFF. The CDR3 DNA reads TGTGCCAGCAGCCAACGCGGGAGAGAGGAGCTGTTTTTT.

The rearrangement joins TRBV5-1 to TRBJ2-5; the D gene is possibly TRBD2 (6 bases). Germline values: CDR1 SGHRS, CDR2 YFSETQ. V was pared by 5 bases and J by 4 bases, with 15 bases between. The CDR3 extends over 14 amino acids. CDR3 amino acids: CASSLTSSGETQYF. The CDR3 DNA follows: TGCGCCAGCAGTTTAACTAGTAGCGGAGAGACCCAGTACTTC.

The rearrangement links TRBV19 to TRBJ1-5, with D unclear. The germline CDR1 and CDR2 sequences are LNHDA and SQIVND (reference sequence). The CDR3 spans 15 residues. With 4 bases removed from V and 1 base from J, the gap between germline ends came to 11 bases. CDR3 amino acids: CASSTGIWSNQPQHF. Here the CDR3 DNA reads TGTGCCAGTAGTACGGGGATTTGGAGCAATCAGCCCCAGCATTTT.

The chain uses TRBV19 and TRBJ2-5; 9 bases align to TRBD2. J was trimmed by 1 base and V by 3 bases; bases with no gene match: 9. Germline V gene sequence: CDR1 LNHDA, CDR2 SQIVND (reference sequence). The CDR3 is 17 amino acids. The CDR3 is CASSIHSGLAFQETQYF. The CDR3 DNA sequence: TGTGCCAGTAGTATCCACTCCGGACTAGCGTTCCAAGAGACCCAGTACTTC.

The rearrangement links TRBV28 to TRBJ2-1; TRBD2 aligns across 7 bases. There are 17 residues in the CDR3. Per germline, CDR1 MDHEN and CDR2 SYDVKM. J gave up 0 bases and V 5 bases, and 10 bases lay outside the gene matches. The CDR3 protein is CASSLRGDPSSYNEQFF. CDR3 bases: TGTGCCAGCAGTCTCCGGGGGGACCCGAGCTCCTACAATGAGCAGTTCTTC.

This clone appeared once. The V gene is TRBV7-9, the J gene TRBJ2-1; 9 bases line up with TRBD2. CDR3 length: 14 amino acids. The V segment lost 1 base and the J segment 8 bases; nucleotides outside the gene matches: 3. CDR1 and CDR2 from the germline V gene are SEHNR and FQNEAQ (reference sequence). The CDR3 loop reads CASSLEASGDEQFF. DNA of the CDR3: TGTGCCAGCAGCTTAGAAGCTAGCGGGGATGAGCAGTTCTTC.

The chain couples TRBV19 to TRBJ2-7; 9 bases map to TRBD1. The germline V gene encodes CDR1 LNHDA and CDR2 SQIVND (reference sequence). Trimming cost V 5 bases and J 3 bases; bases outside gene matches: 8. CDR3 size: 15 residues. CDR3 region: CASSGGTGSLYEQYF. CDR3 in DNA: TGTGCCAGTAGTGGGGGGACAGGGAGTCTCTACGAGCAGTACTTC.

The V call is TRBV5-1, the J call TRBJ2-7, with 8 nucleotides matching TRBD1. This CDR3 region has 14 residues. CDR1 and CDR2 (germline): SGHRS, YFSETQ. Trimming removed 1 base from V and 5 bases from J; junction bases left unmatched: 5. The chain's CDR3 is CASSLIQGAHEQYF. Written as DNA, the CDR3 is TGCGCCAGCAGCTTGATCCAGGGGGCCCACGAGCAGTACTTC. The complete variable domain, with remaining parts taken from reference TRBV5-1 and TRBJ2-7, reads KAGVTQTPRYLIKTRGQQVTLSCSPISGHRSVSWYQQTPGQGLQFLFEYFSETQRNKGNFPGRFSGRQFSNSRSEMNVSTLELGDSALYLCASSLIQGAHEQYFGPGTRLTVT.

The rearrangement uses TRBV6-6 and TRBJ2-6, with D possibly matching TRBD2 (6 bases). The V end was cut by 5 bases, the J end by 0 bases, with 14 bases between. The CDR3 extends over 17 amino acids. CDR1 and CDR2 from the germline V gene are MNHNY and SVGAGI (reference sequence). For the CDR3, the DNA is TGTGCCAGCAGTCCGCGGACGGGAGCCTCTGGGGCCAACGTCCTGACTTTC. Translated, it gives CASSPRTGASGANVLTF.

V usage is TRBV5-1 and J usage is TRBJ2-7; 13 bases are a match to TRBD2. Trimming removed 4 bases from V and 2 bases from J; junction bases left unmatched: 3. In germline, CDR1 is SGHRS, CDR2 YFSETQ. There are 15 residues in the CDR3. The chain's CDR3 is CASSKLAGGTYEQYF. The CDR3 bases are TGCGCCAGCAGCAAACTAGCGGGAGGGACCTACGAGCAGTACTTC.

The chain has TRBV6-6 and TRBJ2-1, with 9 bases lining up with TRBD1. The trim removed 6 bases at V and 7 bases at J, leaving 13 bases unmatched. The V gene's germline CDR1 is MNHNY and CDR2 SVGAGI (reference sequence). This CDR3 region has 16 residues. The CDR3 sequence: CASSRTGTGLENEQFF. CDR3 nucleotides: TGTGCCAGCAGCCGCACGGGGACAGGGCTAGAGAATGAGCAGTTCTTC.

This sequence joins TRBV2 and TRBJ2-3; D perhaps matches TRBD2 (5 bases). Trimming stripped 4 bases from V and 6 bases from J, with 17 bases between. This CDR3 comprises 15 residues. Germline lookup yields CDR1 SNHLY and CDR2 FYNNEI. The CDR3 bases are TGTGCCAGCAGTGTTACTAGTAGATATTCCGATACGCAGTATTTT. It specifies CASSVTSRYSDTQYF. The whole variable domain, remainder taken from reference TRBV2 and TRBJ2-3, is EPEVTQTPSHQVTQMGQEVILRCVPISNHLYFYWYRQILGQKVEFLVSFYNNEISEKSEIFDDQFSVERPDGSNFTLKIRSTKLEDSAMYFCASSVTSRYSDTQYFGPGTRLTVL.

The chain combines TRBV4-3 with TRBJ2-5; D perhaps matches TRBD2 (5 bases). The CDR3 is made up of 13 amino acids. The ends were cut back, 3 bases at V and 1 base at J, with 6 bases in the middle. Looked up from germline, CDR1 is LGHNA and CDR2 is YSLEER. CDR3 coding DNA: TGCGCCAGCAGCCAGCGGGCCCAAGAGACCCAGTACTTC. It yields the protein CASSQRAQETQYF.

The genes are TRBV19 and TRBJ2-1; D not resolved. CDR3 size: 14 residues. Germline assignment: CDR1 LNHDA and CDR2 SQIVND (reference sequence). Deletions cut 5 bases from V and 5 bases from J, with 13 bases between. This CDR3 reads CASSSRLGDNEQFF. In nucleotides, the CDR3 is TGTGCCAGTAGTTCGAGGTTAGGCGACAATGAGCAGTTCTTC. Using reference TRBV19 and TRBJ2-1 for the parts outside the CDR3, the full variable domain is DGGITQSPKYLFRKEGQNVTLSCEQNLNHDAMYWYRQDPGQGLRLIYYSQIVNDFQKGDIAEGYSVSREKKESFPLTVTSAQKNPTAFYLCASSSRLGDNEQFFGPGTRLTVL.

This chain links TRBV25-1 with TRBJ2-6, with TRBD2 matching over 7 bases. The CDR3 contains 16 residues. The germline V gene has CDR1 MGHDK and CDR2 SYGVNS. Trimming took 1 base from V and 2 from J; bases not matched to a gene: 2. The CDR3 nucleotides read TGTGCCAGCAGTGAATTCAGCGGGGCTGGGGCCAACGTCCTGACTTTC. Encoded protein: CASSEFSGAGANVLTF.

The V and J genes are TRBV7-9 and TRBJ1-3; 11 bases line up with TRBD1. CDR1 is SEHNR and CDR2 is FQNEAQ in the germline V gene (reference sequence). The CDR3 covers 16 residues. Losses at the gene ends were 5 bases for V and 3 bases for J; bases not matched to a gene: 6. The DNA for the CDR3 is TGTGCCAGCAGCACTAGGGACAGGGGGTATGGAAACACCATATATTTT. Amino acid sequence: CASSTRDRGYGNTIYF.

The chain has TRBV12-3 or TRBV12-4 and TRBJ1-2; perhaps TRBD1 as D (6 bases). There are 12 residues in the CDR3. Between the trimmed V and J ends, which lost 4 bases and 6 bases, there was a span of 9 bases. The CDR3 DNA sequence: TGTGCCAGCAGTTATCAGGGGCATGGCTACACCTTC. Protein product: CASSYQGHGYTF.

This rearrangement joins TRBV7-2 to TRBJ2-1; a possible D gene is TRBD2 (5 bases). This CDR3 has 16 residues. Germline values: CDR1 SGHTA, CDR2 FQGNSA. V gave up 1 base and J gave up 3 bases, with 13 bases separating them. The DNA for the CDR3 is TGTGCCAGCAGCTTAGGAGTGGGAGTCGTCTACAATGAGCAGTTCTTC. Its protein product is CASSLGVGVVYNEQFF. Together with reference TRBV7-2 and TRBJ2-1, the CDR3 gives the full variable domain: GAGVSQSPSNKVTEKGKDVELRCDPISGHTALYWYRQSLGQGLEFLIYFQGNSAPDKSGLPSDRFSAERTGGSVSTLTIQRTQQEDSAVYLCASSLGVGVVYNEQFFGPGTRLTVL.

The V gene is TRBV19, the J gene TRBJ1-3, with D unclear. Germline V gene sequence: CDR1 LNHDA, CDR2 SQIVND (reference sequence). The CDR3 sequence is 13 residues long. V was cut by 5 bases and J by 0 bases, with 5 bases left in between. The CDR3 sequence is CASSHHSGNTIYF. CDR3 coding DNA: TGTGCCAGTAGTCATCACTCTGGAAACACCATATATTTT.

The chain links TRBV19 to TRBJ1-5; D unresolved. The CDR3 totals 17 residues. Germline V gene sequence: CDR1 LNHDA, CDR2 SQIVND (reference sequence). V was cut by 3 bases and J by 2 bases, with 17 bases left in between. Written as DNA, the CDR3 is TGTGCCAGTAGTATCATTAAACCTGACTTGGGCAATCAGCCCCAGCATTTT. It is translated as CASSIIKPDLGNQPQHF.

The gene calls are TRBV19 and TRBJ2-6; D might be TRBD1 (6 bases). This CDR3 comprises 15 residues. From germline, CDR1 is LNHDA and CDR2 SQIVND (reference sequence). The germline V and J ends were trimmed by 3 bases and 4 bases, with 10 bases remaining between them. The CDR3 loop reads CASSISGVGANVLTF. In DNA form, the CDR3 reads TGTGCCAGTAGTATCTCAGGGGTCGGGGCCAACGTCCTGACTTTC. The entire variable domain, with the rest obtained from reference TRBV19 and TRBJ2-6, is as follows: DGGITQSPKYLFRKEGQNVTLSCEQNLNHDAMYWYRQDPGQGLRLIYYSQIVNDFQKGDIAEGYSVSREKKESFPLTVTSAQKNPTAFYLCASSISGVGANVLTFGAGSRLTVL.